The clone carrying this T cell receptor (beta chain) occurred a few times. Its antigen is unknown. CDR3 size: 15 residues. CDR1 is SGHRS and CDR2 is YFSETQ in the germline V gene. Trimming removed 1 base at V and 3 bases at J, with 14 bases between. Every sorted population was more than 98% pure. The study reverse transcribed the entire isolated RNA, so it sequenced expressed TCRB transcripts. This table comes from immunoSEQ multiplex PCR, and its TCRdb copy is limited to in-frame clones, with some not included. This sample has about 250,000 clones; under 13% occur once, and the top ten carry about 0.018%. This record comes from a study of beta chain features in type 1 diabetes. Study in general: Cells sorted and examined across all samples totaled roughly 98 million.

Regarding the study as a whole: There was a moderate but significant shortening of TCRB CDR3s in all four CD4+ subsets of Type 1 diabetes patients. For patients, the naive, central memory and Treg TCRB repertoires appeared more alike than for healthy donors. Patients with type 1 diabetes carried fewer insertions and had more deletions at their VDJ junctions.

The specimen sequenced was naive CD4+ T cells from blood. The TCR was taken from a young man with type 1 diabetes. The chain combines TRBV5-1 with TRBJ2-7, with a possible D match to TRBD1 (6 bases). DNA for the CDR3: TGCGCCAGCAGCTTGAGGATGGACAGCATCTACGAGCAGTACTTC. Its translation: CASSLRMDSIYEQYF.